One and the same sample provided the 2 T cell receptor beta chains below, sequenced in a study of T cell repertoires in cytomegalovirus infection. The antigens of these receptors remain unknown. TCRdb reprocessed the reads with MiXCR, giving one entry per CDR3 protein. The sample carries around 360,000 distinct CDR3 sequences, 34% recorded once. Sample: cultured PBMCs, taken from culture after CMV antigen stimulation. These receptors all stem from a human donor in good health (CMV status not recorded). Some clones in this sample may be carry-over from other donors' samples.

The gene calls are TRBV7-9 and TRBJ2-2; D gene uncertain. Germline CDR1 and CDR2: SEHNR and FQNEAQ (reference sequence). CDR3 length: 13 residues. Trimming removed 3 bases at V and 6 bases at J, with 8 bases between. The DNA for the CDR3 is TGTGCCAGCAGCTTCATAGTTTCCGGGGAGCTGTTTTTT. Residues: CASSFIVSGELFF.

V usage is TRBV12-3 or TRBV12-4 and J usage is TRBJ2-2, with D possibly TRBD2 on 6 matching bases. Trimming stripped 3 bases from V and 6 bases from J, with 8 bases between. The CDR3 has 13 amino acids. CDR3 amino acids: CASSFVAAGELFF. CDR3 in DNA: TGTGCCAGCAGTTTTGTAGCGGCCGGGGAGCTGTTTTTT.